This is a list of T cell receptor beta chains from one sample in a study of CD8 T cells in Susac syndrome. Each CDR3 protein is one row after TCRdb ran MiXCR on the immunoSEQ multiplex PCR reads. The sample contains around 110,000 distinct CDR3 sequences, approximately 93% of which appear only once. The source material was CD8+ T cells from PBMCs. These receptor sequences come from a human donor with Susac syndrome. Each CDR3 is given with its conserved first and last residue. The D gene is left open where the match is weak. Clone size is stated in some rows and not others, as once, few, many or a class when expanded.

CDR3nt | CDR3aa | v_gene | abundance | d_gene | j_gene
TGTGCCAGCAGCCCTCTTGGCGGGGACGCCGGAGAGACCCAGTACTTC | CASSPLGGDAGETQYF | TRBV3-1 | . | . | TRBJ2-5
TGTGCCAGCAGCCAACCAGCCGGAGGACTAGAACATCAAGATACGCAGTATTTT | CASSQPAGGLEHQDTQYF | TRBV3-1 | . | TRBD2 | TRBJ2-3
TGTGCCAGCTCGGCGCCTCAAGGGGGTACCTACGAGCAGTACTTC | CASSAPQGGTYEQYF | TRBV18 | once | . | TRBJ2-7
TGCGCCAGCAGCGCGGGACATGCAGTCTACGAGCAGTACTTC | CASSAGHAVYEQYF | TRBV5-1 | . | . | TRBJ2-7
TGTGCCAGCAGCGCTAGCGGGGGCACAGATACGCAGTATTTT | CASSASGGTDTQYF | TRBV9 | . | TRBD2 | TRBJ2-3
TGCGCCAGCAGTCAATTGGCCGGGGGCAGGGAACAAGATAGCAATCAGCCCCAGCATTTT | CASSQLAGGREQDSNQPQHF | TRBV23-1 | . | . | TRBJ1-5
TGTGCCAGCGAGGGAAAGCATAACACCGGGGAGCTGTTTTTT | CASEGKHNTGELFF | TRBV6-5 | . | . | TRBJ2-2
TGTGCCAGCAGTGAAGGACAGGGACTAGCCAAAAACATTCAGTACTTC | CASSEGQGLAKNIQYF | TRBV6-1 | . | . | TRBJ2-4
TGTGCCAGTGACTGGGGCGGCAATCAGCCCCAGCATTTT | CASDWGGNQPQHF | TRBV19 | . | . | TRBJ1-5
TGTGCCAGCAGGGATTCGTCGGGGAGAAAGTACTTC | CASRDSSGRKYF | TRBV7-9 | . | . | TRBJ2-7
TGTGCCAGCACTTCCGGGACAACGTACGAGCAGTACTTC | CASTSGTTYEQYF | TRBV6-5 | . | . | TRBJ2-7
TGTGCCAGCAGTGAAAATAGGGAGGGGAACACTGAAGCTTTCTTT | CASSENREGNTEAFF | TRBV2 | . | . | TRBJ1-1
TGTGCCAGCAGTTTAGGATTGGGACACCCCTCTGGGGCCAACGTCCTGACTTTC | CASSLGLGHPSGANVLTF | TRBV12-3/TRBV12-4 | once | . | TRBJ2-6
TGTGCCACCAGCAGCCGAGACAGGGTAACGTGGCAGTTCTTC | CATSSRDRVTWQFF | TRBV15 | . | TRBD1 | TRBJ2-1
TGTGCCAGCCAACAGATTTCGAACACCGGGGAGCTGTTTTTT | CASQQISNTGELFF | TRBV6-4 | once | . | TRBJ2-2
TGTGCCAGCAGTGAAGGGACAGCTCCCTCCTACGAGCAGTACTTC | CASSEGTAPSYEQYF | TRBV2 | once | . | TRBJ2-7
TGTGCCACCAAAGGGAAGGTTAACACCGGGGAGCTGTTTTTT | CATKGKVNTGELFF | TRBV5-6 | . | . | TRBJ2-2
TGCGCCAGCAGCTATCAGGGGTACGAGCAGTACTTC | CASSYQGYEQYF | TRBV5-1 | . | . | TRBJ2-7
TGTGCCAGCAGCTTTACGGGACAATCCCACGAGCAGTACTTC | CASSFTGQSHEQYF | TRBV7-2 | . | . | TRBJ2-7
TGTGCCAGCAGCGACTCCGGAGGGCCACATAATTCACCCCTCCACTTT | CASSDSGGPHNSPLHF | TRBV9 | . | . | TRBJ1-6
TGCAGTGCTAGGACCGAACCCTGGACAGGGACCACAGATACGCAGTATTTT | CSARTEPWTGTTDTQYF | TRBV20-1 | . | TRBD1 | TRBJ2-3
TGTGCCAGCAGCCCCGGGTCAGCTAGCACAGATACGCAGTATTTT | CASSPGSASTDTQYF | TRBV7-8 | . | . | TRBJ2-3
TGTGCCAGCGAAGAGGGGATAAAGACCCAGTACTTC | CASEEGIKTQYF | TRBV2 | . | . | TRBJ2-5
TGTGCCAGCACTGCGGCAGTCCGATATGGCTACACCTTC | CASTAAVRYGYTF | TRBV6-2/TRBV6-3 | once | . | TRBJ1-2
TGCGCCAGCAGCTTGGGGGGTTCCCACTATGGCTACACCTTC | CASSLGGSHYGYTF | TRBV5-1 | . | . | TRBJ1-2
TGCAGTGCTACGCCCGAAACAGGGGTCACAGATACGCAGTATTTT | CSATPETGVTDTQYF | TRBV20-1 | . | TRBD1 | TRBJ2-3
TGTGCCAGCAGCCCGGGGGGTCGAGGAGGGACGGCCATCGATACGCAGTATTTT | CASSPGGRGGTAIDTQYF | TRBV5-8 | . | TRBD2 | TRBJ2-3
TGTGCCAGCAGCCAGGATTACAGCCAGCCCCAGCATTTT | CASSQDYSQPQHF | TRBV14 | . | . | TRBJ1-5